The T cell receptor beta chain under discussion was sequenced for a study of blood T cell repertoires in COVID-19. Profiled with immunoSEQ multiplex PCR; TCRdb holds only in-frame clones, not every one. This table has over 150,000 clones, roughly 80% appearing once. The trim removed 4 bases at V and 7 bases at J, leaving 12 bases unmatched. Germline assignment: CDR1 SNHLY and CDR2 FYNNEI. This CDR3 is 15 amino acids long. The sequenced material came from peripheral blood. This receptor was obtained from a woman aged 60 to 75 with acute or convalescent COVID-19. J is TRBJ1-2 and V is TRBV2; 7 nucleotides line up with TRBD1. Written as DNA, the CDR3 is TGTGCCAGCAGTGGGGGACAGAGTATTGGGGGTGGCTACACCTTC. Residues: CASSGGQSIGGGYTF.